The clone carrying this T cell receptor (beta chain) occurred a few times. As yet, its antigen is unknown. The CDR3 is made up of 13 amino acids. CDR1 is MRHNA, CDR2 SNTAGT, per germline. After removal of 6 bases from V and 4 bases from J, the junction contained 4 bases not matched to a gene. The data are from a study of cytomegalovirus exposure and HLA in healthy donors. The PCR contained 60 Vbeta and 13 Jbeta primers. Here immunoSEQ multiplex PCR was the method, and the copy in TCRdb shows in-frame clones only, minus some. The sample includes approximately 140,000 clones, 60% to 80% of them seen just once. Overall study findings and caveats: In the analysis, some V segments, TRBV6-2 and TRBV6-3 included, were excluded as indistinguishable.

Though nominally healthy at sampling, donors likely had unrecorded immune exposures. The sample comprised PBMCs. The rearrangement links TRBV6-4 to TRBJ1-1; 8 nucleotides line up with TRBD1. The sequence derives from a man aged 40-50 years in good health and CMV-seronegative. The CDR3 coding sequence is TGTGCCAGCAGCCCGGACAGGGCCACTGAAGCTTTCTTT. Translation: CASSPDRATEAFF.